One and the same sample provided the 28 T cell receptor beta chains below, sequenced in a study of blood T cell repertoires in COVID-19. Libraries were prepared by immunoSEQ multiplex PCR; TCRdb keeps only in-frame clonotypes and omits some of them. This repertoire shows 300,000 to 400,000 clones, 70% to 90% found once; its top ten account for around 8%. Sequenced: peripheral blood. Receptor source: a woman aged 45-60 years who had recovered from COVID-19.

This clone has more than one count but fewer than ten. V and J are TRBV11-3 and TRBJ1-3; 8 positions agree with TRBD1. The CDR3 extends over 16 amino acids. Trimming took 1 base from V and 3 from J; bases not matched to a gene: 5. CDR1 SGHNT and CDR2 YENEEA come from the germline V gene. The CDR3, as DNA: TGTGCCAGCAGCTTAGGTCGGACAGGGAGTGGAAACACCATATATTTT. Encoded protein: CASSLGRTGSGNTIYF.

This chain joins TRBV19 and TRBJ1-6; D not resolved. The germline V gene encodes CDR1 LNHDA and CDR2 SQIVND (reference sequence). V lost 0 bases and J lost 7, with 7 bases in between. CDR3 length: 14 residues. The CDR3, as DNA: TGTGCCAGTAGTATAGAGGCGGAAAATTCACCCCTCCACTTT. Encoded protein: CASSIEAENSPLHF.

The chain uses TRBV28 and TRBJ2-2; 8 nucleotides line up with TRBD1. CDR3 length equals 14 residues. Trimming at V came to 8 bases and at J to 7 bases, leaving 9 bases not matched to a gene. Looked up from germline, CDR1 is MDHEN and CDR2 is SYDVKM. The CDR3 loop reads CASVAGGLGGELFF. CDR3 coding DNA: TGTGCCAGCGTGGCAGGGGGCCTTGGCGGGGAGCTGTTTTTT. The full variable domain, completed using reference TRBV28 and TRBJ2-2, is DVKVTQSSRYLVKRTGEKVFLECVQDMDHENMFWYRQDPGLGLRLIYFSYDVKMKEKGDIPEGYSVSREKKERFSLILESASTNQTSMYLCASVAGGLGGELFFGEGSRLTVL.

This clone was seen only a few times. CDR3 DNA sequence: TGTGCCAGCTCACCAGAAACGGGAGGGGAGGAGACCCAGTACTTC. Protein product: CASSPETGGEETQYF. This rearrangement joins TRBV18 to TRBJ2-5, with 8 nucleotides matching TRBD2. V lost 2 bases and J lost 5; bases outside the gene matches: 7. Germline lookup yields CDR1 KGHSH and CDR2 LQKENI. The CDR3 consists of 15 residues.

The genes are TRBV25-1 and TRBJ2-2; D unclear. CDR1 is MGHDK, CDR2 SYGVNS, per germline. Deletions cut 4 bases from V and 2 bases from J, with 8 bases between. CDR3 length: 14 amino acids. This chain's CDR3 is CASSGQANTGELFF. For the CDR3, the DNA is TGTGCCAGCAGTGGGCAGGCAAACACCGGGGAGCTGTTTTTT.

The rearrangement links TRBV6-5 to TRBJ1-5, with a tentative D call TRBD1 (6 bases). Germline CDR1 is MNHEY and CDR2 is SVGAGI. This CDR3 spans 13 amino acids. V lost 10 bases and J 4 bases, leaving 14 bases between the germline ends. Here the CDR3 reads CATGQSRNQPQHF. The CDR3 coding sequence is TGTGCCACCGGACAGAGTCGAAATCAGCCCCAGCATTTT.

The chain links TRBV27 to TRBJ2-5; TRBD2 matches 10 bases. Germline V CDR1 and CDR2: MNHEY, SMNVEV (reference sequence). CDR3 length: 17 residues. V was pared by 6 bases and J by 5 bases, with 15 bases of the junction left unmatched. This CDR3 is CASSLRGSGRDSETQYF. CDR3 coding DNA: TGTGCCAGCAGCCTCCGAGGGAGCGGGAGGGACTCCGAGACCCAGTACTTC.

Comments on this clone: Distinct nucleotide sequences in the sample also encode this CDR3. The CDR3, as DNA: TGTGCCAGCAGCTTAGCGGGACAGGGGGTGGGTGGCTACACCTTC. Protein sequence: CASSLAGQGVGGYTF. The chain recombines TRBV7-2 with TRBJ1-2; 11 positions match TRBD1. Trimming removed 0 bases from V and 7 bases from J; junction bases left unmatched: 4. CDR1 and CDR2 from the germline V gene are SGHTA and FQGNSA. CDR3 length: 15 amino acids.

The CDR3 loop is CASSIGTGTMRQFF. CDR3 DNA sequence: TGTGCCAGCAGCATCGGGACAGGCACAATGAGGCAGTTCTTC. This chain connects TRBV14 to TRBJ2-1; TRBD1 matches 8 bases. Germline V gene data show CDR1 as SGHDN and CDR2 as FVKESK. Trimming removed 5 bases from V and 12 bases from J; junction bases left unmatched: 12. This CDR3 spans 14 amino acids.

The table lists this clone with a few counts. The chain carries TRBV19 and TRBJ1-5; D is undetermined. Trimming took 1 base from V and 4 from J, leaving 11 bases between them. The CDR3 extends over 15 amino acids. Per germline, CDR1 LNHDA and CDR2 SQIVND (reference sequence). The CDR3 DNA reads TGTGCCAGTAGTATAGCACCAGGCCTTAATCAGCCCCAGCATTTT. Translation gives CASSIAPGLNQPQHF.

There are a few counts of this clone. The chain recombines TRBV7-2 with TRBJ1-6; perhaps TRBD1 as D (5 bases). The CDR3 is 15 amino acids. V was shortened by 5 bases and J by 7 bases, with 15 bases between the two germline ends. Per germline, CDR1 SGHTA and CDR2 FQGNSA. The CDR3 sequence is CASSPGSGGNSPLHF. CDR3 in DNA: TGTGCCAGCAGCCCCGGTTCTGGGGGGAATTCACCCCTCCACTTT. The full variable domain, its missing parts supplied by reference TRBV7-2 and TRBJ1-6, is GAGVSQSPSNKVTEKGKDVELRCDPISGHTALYWYRQSLGQGLEFLIYFQGNSAPDKSGLPSDRFSAERTGGSVSTLTIQRTQQEDSAVYLCASSPGSGGNSPLHFGNGTRLTVT.

As DNA, the CDR3 is TGTGCCAGCAGCTTACGGTTCGGAGAGACCCAGTACTTC. Translation: CASSLRFGETQYF. The genes are TRBV7-2 and TRBJ2-5; D unresolved. The CDR3 is 13 amino acids. Germline CDR1 SGHTA, CDR2 FQGNSA. V was trimmed by 2 bases and J by 4 bases, leaving 8 bases between them.

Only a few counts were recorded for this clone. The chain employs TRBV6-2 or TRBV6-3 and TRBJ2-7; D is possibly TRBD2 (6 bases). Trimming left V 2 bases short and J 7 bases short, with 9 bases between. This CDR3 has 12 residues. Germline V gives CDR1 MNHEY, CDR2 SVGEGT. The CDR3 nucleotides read TGTGCCAGCAGTTACGCGGGGAGAGAGCAGTACTTC. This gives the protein CASSYAGREQYF.

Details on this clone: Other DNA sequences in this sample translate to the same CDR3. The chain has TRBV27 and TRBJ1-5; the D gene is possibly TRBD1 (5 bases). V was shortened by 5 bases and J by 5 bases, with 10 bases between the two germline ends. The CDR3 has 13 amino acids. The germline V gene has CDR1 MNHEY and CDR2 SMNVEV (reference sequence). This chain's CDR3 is CASSLGRDQPQHF. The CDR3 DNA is TGTGCCAGCAGTCTGGGGCGCGATCAGCCCCAGCATTTT.

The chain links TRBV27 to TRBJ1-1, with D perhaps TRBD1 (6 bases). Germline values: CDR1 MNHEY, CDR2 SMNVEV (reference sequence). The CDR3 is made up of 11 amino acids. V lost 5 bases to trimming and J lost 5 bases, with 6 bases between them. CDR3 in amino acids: CASSDRTEAFF. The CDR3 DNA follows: TGTGCCAGCAGTGACAGGACTGAAGCTTTCTTT.

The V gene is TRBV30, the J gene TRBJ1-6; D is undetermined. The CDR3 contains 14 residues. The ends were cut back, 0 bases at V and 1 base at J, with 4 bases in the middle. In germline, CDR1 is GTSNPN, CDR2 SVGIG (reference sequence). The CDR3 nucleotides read TGTGCCTGGAGTGTACGGTCCTATAATTCACCCCTCCACTTT. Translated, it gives CAWSVRSYNSPLHF.

The chain's CDR3 is CASSLWPPGENNSPLHF. CDR3 in DNA: TGTGCCAGCAGCCTGTGGCCACCCGGGGAGAATAATTCACCCCTCCACTTT. The chain has TRBV7-2 and TRBJ1-6; D gene uncertain. Between the trimmed V and J ends, which lost 5 bases and 5 bases, there was a span of 19 bases. Germline V gene sequence: CDR1 SGHTA, CDR2 FQGNSA. The CDR3 has 17 amino acids.

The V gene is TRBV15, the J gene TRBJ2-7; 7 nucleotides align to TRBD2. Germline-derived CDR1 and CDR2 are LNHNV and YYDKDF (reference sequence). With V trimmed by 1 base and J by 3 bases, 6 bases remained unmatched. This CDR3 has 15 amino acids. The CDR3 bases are TGTGCCACCAGCAGAGCCCCACGGGAGGACTACGAGCAGTACTTC. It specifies CATSRAPREDYEQYF.

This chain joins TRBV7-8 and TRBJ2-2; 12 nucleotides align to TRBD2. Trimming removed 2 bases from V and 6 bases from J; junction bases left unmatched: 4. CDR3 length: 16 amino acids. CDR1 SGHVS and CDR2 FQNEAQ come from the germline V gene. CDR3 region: CASSLTSGGIAGELFF. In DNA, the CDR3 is TGTGCCAGCAGCTTAACTAGCGGGGGGATTGCCGGGGAGCTGTTTTTT.

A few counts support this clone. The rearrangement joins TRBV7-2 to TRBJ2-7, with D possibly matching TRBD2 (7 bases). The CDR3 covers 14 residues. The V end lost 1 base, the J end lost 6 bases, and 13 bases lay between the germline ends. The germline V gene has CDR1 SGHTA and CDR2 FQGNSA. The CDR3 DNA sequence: TGTGCCAGCAGCTTAGGGCGGGCGGGGGCCGAGCAGTACTTC. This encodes CASSLGRAGAEQYF. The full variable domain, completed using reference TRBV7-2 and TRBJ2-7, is GAGVSQSPSNKVTEKGKDVELRCDPISGHTALYWYRQSLGQGLEFLIYFQGNSAPDKSGLPSDRFSAERTGGSVSTLTIQRTQQEDSAVYLCASSLGRAGAEQYFGPGTRLTVT.

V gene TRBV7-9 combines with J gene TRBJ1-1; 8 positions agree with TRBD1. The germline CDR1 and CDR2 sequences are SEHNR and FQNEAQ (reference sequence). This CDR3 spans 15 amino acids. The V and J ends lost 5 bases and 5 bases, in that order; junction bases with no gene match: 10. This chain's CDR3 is CASSPVQGASTEAFF. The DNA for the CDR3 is TGTGCCAGCAGCCCCGTCCAGGGGGCAAGTACTGAAGCTTTCTTT.

The CDR3 here is CASSLASSSRETQYF. The CDR3 bases are TGTGCCAGCAGCTTAGCGTCTAGCTCCCGAGAGACCCAGTACTTC. V gene TRBV7-6 combines with J gene TRBJ2-5, with D possibly being TRBD2 (5 bases). Trimming took 0 bases from V and 4 from J, leaving 12 bases between them. CDR3 length equals 15 residues. CDR1 is SGHVS and CDR2 is FNYEAQ in the germline V gene.

The CDR3: CASSRDYTDTQYF. In DNA form, the CDR3 reads TGTGCCAGCAGCCGCGACTACACAGATACGCAGTATTTT. The chain has TRBV7-2 and TRBJ2-3, with D possibly being TRBD2 (5 bases). The CDR3 extends over 13 amino acids. Trimming stripped 5 bases from V and 2 bases from J, with 8 bases between. From germline, CDR1 is SGHTA and CDR2 FQGNSA.

CDR3 residues: CASSEYAENTEAFF. The CDR3 DNA sequence: TGTGCCAGCAGTGAATATGCAGAGAACACTGAAGCTTTCTTT. V and J are TRBV25-1 and TRBJ1-1; no definite D call. The CDR3 spans 14 residues. Deletions cut 0 bases from V and 1 base from J, with 6 bases between. Germline CDR1 reads MGHDK; CDR2 reads SYGVNS. Drawing the rest from reference TRBV25-1 and TRBJ1-1, the complete variable domain is EADIYQTPRYLVIGTGKKITLECSQTMGHDKMYWYQQDPGMELHLIHYSYGVNSTEKGDLSSESTVSRIRTEHFPLTLESARPSHTSQYLCASSEYAENTEAFFGQGTRLTVV.

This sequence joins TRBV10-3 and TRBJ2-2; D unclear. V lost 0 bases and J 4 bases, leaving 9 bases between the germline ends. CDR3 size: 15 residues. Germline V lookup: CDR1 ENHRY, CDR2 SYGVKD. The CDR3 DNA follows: TGTGCCATCAGTGAGTCGAGTTGGTTCACCGGGGAGCTGTTTTTT. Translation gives CAISESSWFTGELFF.

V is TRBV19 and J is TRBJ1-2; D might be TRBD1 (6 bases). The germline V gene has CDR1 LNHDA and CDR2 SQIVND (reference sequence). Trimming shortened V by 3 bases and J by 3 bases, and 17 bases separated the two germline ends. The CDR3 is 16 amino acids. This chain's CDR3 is CASSMGRRGGDYGYTF. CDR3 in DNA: TGTGCCAGTAGTATGGGGCGCAGGGGCGGTGACTATGGCTACACCTTC.

CDR3 in DNA: TGTGCCAGCAGCTTTTTGGGACAGGGCCGCGAGCAGTACTTC. Protein sequence: CASSFLGQGREQYF. V gene TRBV5-4 combines with J gene TRBJ2-7, with 9 bases fitting TRBD1. Germline values: CDR1 SGHNT, CDR2 YYREEE (reference sequence). Trimming at V came to 2 bases and at J to 6 bases, leaving 6 bases not matched to a gene. There are 14 residues in the CDR3.

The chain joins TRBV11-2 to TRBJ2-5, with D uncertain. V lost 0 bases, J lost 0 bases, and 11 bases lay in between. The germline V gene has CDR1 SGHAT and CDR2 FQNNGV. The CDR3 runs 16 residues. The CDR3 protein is CASSLEGYRNQETQYF. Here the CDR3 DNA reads TGTGCCAGCAGCTTAGAAGGTTACAGAAACCAAGAGACCCAGTACTTC.